The rows below give T cell receptor beta chains drawn from one sample of a study of blood T cell repertoires in COVID-19. Clones were read by immunoSEQ multiplex PCR, and TCRdb kept only the in-frame ones, dropping some. Among about 230,000 clones, around 82% were seen once, and the ten largest hold around 8.9%. The sample was peripheral blood. These receptors were taken from a man aged 35 to 55 with active or convalescent COVID-19. The CDR3 runs from the conserved cysteine through the conserved F or W. The D gene is left open where the match is weak. Expanded clones are given a class, and other clones once, few, many or no size at all.

J | V | D | size | DNA | CDR3
TRBJ2-4 | TRBV6-1 | - | - | TGTGCCAGCAGTGCCGCAGGGAAGGGAGCCAAAAACATTCAGTACTTC | CASSAAGKGAKNIQYF
TRBJ2-4 | TRBV6-1 | TRBD1 | - | TGTGCCAGCAGTGAGGGACAGGGGGCGCTAGCCAAAAACATTCAGTACTTC | CASSEGQGALAKNIQYF
TRBJ2-1 | TRBV28 | - | - | TGTGCCAGCAGCCCCTTTGGAGGGCTAGCAGGCAATGAGCAGTTCTTC | CASSPFGGLAGNEQFF
TRBJ1-6 | TRBV5-4 | TRBD1 | few | TGTGCCAGCAGCTTGATGGGGACAGTTAATTCACCCCTCCACTTT | CASSLMGTVNSPLHF
TRBJ1-2 | TRBV5-6 | - | - | TGTGCCAGCAGACCTGACGTAGCTAGCTATGGCTACACCTTC | CASRPDVASYGYTF
TRBJ1-1 | TRBV5-6 | TRBD1 | - | TGTGCCAGCAGCTGGGACAGGGGACTCAAGGACACTGAAGCTTTCTTT | CASSWDRGLKDTEAFF
TRBJ2-3 | TRBV5-1 | TRBD2 | once | TGCGCCAGCAGCTTGGAAGGGCGGGAGTTAGATACGCAGTATTTT | CASSLEGRELDTQYF
TRBJ2-5 | TRBV7-9 | TRBD2 | few | TGTGCCAGCAGCTTAATTACTAGCGGGGTTCAAGAGACCCAGTACTTC | CASSLITSGVQETQYF
TRBJ1-4 | TRBV28 | - | - | TGTGCCAGCAGTTTGGTCCAGGATGGGGAAAAACTGTTTTTT | CASSLVQDGEKLFF
TRBJ2-1 | TRBV6-6 | TRBD2 | - | TGTGCCAGCAGTCGATTAGCGGGGGGGCCGGGCAATGAGCAGTTCTTC | CASSRLAGGPGNEQFF
TRBJ2-3 | TRBV5-4 | TRBD2 | - | TGTGCCAGCAGCCACTCTAGCGGGAGCACAGATACGCAGTATTTT | CASSHSSGSTDTQYF
TRBJ2-3 | TRBV5-5 | - | - | TGTGCCAGCAGCTTGGCAGGCCAGTCTTTTTCATCCGATACGCAGTATTTT | CASSLAGQSFSSDTQYF
TRBJ2-6 | TRBV19 | - | - | TGTGCCAGTAGTATCTCTCTACTATCCTCTGGGGCCAACGTCCTGACTTTC | CASSISLLSSGANVLTF
TRBJ1-2 | TRBV4-3 | - | - | TGCGCCAGCAGCCAATACGGGGTGAACTATGGCTACACCTTC | CASSQYGVNYGYTF
TRBJ2-7 | TRBV24-1 | - | - | TGTGCCACCAGTGATTTGGACAGAAAGGCTCCCTACGAGCAGTACTTC | CATSDLDRKAPYEQYF
TRBJ2-7 | TRBV13 | - | - | TGTGCCAGCAGCGGCAGGACCCTTACGGGGGAGCAGTACTTC | CASSGRTLTGEQYF
TRBJ1-3 | TRBV6-6 | - | - | TGTGCCAGCAGTTGGCCCCTCTCTGGAAACACCATATATTTT | CASSWPLSGNTIYF